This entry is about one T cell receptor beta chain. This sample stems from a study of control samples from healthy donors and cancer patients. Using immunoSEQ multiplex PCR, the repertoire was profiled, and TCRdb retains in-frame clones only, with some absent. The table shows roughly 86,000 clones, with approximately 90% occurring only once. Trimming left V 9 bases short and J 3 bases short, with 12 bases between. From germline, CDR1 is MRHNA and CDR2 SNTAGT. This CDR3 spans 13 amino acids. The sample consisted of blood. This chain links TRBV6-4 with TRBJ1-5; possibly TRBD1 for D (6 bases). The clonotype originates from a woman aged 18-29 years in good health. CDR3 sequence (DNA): TGTGCCAGTGCCGTGGGGGCCAATCAGCCCCAGCATTTT. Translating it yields CASAVGANQPQHF.